The entry below describes one T cell receptor beta chain. Its antigen is not known. Using immunoSEQ multiplex PCR, the repertoire was profiled, and TCRdb retains in-frame clones only, with some absent. The top ten clones hold about 5.6% of a sample with approximately 61,000 clones, 86% of them seen once. These data come from a study of T cells in localized non-small cell lung cancer. Germline CDR1 SQVTM, CDR2 ANQGSEA. The length of the CDR3 is 11 residues. V was trimmed by 7 bases and J by 5 bases, leaving 11 bases between them. Regarding the study as a whole: Peak T cell clonality was found in uninvolved adjacent lung, exceeding tumor. Sequencing was restricted to one tumor region; therefore, heterogeneity remains possible. The appearance of a median approximately 57 of the top 100 tumor clones was seen in adjacent lung.

The chain is built from TRBV29-1 and TRBJ2-5, with D hard to call. This specimen consisted of peripheral blood, obtained before any cancer treatment. The receptor was derived from a woman between 40 and 69 years old with stage I lung adenocarcinoma. This chain's CDR3 is CSARLVETQYF. CDR3 coding DNA: TGCAGCGCGCGGCTAGTGGAGACCCAGTACTTC.